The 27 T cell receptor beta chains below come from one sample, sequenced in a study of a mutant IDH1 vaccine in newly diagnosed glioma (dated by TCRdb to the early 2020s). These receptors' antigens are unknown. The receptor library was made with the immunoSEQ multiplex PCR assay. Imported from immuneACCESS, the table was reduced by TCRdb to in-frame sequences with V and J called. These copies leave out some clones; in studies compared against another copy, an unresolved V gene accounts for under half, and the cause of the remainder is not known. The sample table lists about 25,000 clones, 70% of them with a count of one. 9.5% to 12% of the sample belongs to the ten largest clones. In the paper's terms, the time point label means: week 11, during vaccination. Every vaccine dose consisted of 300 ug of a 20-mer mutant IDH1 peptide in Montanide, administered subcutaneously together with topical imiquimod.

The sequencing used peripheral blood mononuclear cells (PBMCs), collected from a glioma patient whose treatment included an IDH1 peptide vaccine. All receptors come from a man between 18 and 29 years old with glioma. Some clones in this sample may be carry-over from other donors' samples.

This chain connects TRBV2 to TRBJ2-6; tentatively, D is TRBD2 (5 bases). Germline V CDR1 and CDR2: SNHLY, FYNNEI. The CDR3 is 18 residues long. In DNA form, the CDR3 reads TGTGCGCGACGCGCTTTAAGAGGGCGGCCCTCTGGGGCCAACGTCCTGACTTTC. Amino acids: CARRALRGRPSGANVLTF. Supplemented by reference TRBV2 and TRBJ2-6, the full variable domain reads EPEVTQTPSHQVTQMGQEVILRCVPISNHLYFYWYRQILGQKVEFLVSFYNNEISEKSEIFDDQFSVERPDGSNFTLKIRSTKLEDSAMYFCARRALRGRPSGANVLTFGAGSRLTVL.

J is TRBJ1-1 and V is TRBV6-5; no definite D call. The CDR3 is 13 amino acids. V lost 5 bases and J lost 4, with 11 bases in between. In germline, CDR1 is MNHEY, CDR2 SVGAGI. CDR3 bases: TGTGCCAGCAGTGCGGTAGTCCCCACTGAAGCTTTCTTT. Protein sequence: CASSAVVPTEAFF.

The CDR3 DNA sequence: TGTGCCAGCAGCTTCCCCCTAGCGGGAGTGAATGAGCAGTTCTTC. It encodes CASSFPLAGVNEQFF. The rearrangement uses TRBV7-2 and TRBJ2-1; 10 bases fit TRBD2. The CDR3 runs 15 residues. CDR1 SGHTA and CDR2 FQGNSA come from the germline V gene. Trimming at V came to 3 bases and at J to 7 bases, leaving 6 bases not matched to a gene.

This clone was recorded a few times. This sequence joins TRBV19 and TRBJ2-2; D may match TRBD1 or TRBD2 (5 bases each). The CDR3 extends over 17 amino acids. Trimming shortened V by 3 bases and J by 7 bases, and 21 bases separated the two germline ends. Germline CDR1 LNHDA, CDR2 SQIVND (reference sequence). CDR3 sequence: CASSIQPPLRGDGELFF. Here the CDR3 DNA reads TGTGCCAGTAGTATTCAGCCCCCCTTGAGGGGAGACGGGGAGCTGTTTTTT.

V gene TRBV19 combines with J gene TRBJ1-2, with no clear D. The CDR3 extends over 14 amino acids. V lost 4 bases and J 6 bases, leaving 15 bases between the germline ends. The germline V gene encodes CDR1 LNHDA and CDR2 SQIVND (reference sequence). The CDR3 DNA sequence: TGTGCCAGTAGTAGTTCCCAGATAAGAGATGGCTACACCTTC. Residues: CASSSSQIRDGYTF. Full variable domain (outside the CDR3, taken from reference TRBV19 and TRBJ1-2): DGGITQSPKYLFRKEGQNVTLSCEQNLNHDAMYWYRQDPGQGLRLIYYSQIVNDFQKGDIAEGYSVSREKKESFPLTVTSAQKNPTAFYLCASSSSQIRDGYTFGSGTRLTVV.

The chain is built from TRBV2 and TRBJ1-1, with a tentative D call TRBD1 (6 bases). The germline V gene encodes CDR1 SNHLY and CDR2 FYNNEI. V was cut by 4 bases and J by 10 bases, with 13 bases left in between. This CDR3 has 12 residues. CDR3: CASSAGWGRAFF. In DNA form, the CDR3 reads TGTGCCAGCAGTGCAGGGTGGGGGCGAGCTTTCTTT.

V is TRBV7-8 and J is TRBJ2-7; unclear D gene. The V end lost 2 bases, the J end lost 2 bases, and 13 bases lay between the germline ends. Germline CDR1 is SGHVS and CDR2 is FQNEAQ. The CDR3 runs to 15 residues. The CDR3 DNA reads TGTGCCAGCAGCTTACGGAAACCCGGACCCTACGAGCAGTACTTC. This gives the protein CASSLRKPGPYEQYF.

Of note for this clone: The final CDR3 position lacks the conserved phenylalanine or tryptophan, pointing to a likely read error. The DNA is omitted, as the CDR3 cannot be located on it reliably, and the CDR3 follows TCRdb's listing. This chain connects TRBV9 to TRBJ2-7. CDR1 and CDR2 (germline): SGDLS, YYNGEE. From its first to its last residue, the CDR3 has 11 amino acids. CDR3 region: CASSVAAEKPA.

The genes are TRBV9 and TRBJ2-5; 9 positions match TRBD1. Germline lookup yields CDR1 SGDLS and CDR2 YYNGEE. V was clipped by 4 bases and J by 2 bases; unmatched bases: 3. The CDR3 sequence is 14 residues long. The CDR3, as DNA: TGTGCCAGCAGCCCCGGGACAGGGCAAGAGACCCAGTACTTC. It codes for CASSPGTGQETQYF.

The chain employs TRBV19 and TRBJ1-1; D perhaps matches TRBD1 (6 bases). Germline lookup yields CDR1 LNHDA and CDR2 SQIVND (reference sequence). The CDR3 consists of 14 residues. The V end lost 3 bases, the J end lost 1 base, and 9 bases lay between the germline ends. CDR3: CASSMTGWNTEAFF. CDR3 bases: TGTGCCAGTAGTATGACAGGTTGGAACACTGAAGCTTTCTTT.

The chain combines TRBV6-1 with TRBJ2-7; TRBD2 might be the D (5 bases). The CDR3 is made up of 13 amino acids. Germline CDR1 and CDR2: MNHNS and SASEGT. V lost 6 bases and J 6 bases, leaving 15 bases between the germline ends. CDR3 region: CASSAERGFEQYF. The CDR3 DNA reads TGTGCCAGCAGCGCTGAGCGAGGGTTCGAGCAGTACTTC.

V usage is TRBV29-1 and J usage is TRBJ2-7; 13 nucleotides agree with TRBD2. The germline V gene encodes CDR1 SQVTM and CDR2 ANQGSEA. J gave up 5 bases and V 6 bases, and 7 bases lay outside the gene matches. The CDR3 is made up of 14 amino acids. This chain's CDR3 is CSVGLAGVGNEQYF. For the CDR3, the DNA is TGCAGCGTCGGACTAGCGGGAGTCGGCAACGAGCAGTACTTC.

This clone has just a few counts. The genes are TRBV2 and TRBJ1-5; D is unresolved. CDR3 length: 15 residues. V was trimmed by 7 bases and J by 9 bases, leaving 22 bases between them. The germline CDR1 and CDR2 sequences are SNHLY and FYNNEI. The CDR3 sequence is CASTLEGLGIWPQHF. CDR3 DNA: TGTGCCAGCACCTTGGAAGGGTTGGGGATTTGGCCCCAGCATTTT.

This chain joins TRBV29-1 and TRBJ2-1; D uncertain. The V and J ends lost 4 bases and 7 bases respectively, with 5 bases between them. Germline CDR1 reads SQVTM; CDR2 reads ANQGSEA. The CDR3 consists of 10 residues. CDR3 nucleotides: TGCAGCGTTGGTTATAATGAGCAGTTCTTC. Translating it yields CSVGYNEQFF.

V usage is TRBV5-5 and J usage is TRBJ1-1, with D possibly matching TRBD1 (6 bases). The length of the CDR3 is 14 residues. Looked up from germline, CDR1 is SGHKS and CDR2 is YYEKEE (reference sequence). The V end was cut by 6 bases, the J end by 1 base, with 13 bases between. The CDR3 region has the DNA TGTGCCAGCACCGAGACAGGAGCGAACACTGAAGCTTTCTTT. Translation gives CASTETGANTEAFF.

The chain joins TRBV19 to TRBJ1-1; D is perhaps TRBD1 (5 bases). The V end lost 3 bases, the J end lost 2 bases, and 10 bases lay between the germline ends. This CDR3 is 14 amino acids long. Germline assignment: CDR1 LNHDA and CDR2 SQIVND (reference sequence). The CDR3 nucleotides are TGTGCCAGTAGTATCGGGGGTCAAAACACTGAAGCTTTCTTT. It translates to CASSIGGQNTEAFF.

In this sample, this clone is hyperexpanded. CDR3 in amino acids: CASSTGQRNTEAFF. The CDR3 DNA sequence: TGTGCCAGTAGTACAGGACAGCGAAACACTGAAGCTTTCTTT. The chain combines TRBV19 with TRBJ1-1; D might be TRBD1 (6 bases). Trimming removed 4 bases at V and 2 bases at J, with 11 bases between. Germline values: CDR1 LNHDA, CDR2 SQIVND (reference sequence). This CDR3 spans 14 amino acids.

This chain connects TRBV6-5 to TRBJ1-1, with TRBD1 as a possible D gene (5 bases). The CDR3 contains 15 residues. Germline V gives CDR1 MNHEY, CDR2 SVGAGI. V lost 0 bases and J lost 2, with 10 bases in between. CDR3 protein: CASSYSGTQNTEAFF. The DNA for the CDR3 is TGTGCCAGCAGTTACTCCGGGACCCAAAACACTGAAGCTTTCTTT.

DNA for the CDR3: TGCGCCAGCAGCTTGGGTGCCACCGGGGAGCTGTTTTTT. This encodes CASSLGATGELFF. The chain recombines TRBV5-1 with TRBJ2-2; D remains ambiguous. The V and J ends lost 0 bases and 4 bases respectively, with 4 bases between them. The CDR3 loop spans 13 amino acids. Germline CDR1 is SGHRS and CDR2 is YFSETQ.

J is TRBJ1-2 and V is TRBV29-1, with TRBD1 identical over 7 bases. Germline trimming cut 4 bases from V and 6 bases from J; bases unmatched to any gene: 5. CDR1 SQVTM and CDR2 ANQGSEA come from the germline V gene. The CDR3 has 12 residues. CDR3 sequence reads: CSVVTGSDGYTF. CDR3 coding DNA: TGCAGCGTTGTGACAGGGTCTGATGGCTACACCTTC.

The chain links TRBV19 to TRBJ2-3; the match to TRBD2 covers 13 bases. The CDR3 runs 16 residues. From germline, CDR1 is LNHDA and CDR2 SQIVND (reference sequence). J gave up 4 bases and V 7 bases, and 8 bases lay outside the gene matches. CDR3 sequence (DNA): TGTGCCAGTACCTCAAGGACTAGCGGGGGTTCAGATACGCAGTATTTT. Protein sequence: CASTSRTSGGSDTQYF.

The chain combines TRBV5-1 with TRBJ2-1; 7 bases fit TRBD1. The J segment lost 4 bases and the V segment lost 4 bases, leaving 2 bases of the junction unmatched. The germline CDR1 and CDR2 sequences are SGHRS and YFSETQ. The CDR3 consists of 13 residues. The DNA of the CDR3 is TGCGCCAGCAGCCCACAGGGGTACAATGAGCAGTTCTTC. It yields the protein CASSPQGYNEQFF.

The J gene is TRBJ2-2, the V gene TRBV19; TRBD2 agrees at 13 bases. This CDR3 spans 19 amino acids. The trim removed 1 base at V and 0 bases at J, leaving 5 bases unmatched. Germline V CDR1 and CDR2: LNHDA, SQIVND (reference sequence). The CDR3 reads CASSIVLAGGPSNTGELFF. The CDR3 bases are TGTGCCAGTAGTATAGTACTAGCGGGAGGGCCCTCGAACACCGGGGAGCTGTTTTTT.

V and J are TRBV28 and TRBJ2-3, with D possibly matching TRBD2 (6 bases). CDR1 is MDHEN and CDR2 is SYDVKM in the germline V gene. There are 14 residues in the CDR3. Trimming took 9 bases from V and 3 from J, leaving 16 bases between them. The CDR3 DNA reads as TGTGCCAGTAGAGGCGGGGTAGGGACAGATACGCAGTATTTT. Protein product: CASRGGVGTDTQYF.

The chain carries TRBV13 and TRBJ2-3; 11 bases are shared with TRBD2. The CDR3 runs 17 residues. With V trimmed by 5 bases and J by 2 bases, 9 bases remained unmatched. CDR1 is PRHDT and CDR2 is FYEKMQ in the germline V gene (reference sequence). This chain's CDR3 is CASSPSLAGGSTDTQYF. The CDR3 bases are TGTGCCAGCAGCCCGAGCCTAGCGGGGGGTTCCACAGATACGCAGTATTTT. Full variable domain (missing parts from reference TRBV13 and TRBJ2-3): AAGVIQSPRHLIKEKRETATLKCYPIPRHDTVYWYQQGPGQDPQFLISFYEKMQSDKGSIPDRFSAQQFSDYHSELNMSSLELGDSALYFCASSPSLAGGSTDTQYFGPGTRLTVL.

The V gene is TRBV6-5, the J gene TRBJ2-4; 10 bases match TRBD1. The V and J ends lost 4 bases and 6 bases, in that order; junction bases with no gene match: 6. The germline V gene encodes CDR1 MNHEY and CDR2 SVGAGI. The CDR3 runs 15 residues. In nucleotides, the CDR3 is TGTGCCAGCAGTTCCCGGACAGGGGGGGGAAACATTCAGTACTTC. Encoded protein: CASSSRTGGGNIQYF.

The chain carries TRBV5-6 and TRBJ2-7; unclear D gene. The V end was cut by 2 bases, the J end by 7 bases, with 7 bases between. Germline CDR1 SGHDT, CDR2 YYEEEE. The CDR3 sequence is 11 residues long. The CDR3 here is CASSLAGEQYF. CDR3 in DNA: TGTGCCAGCAGCTTAGCTGGAGAGCAGTACTTC.